This TCR beta chain was recovered during a study of cytomegalovirus exposure and HLA in healthy donors. Study-wide results and caveats: A few chains linked to CMV were shown in vitro to be specific for CMV antigens. Subsequent analysis revealed that first-cohort TCR clusters tended to co-occur in the approximately 120 validation repertoires.

Data came from immunoSEQ multiplex PCR; TCRdb stores just in-frame clones and leaves some out. The sample shows about 50,000 clones, 80% to 90% of them seen only once. Comments on this clone: Antigen unknown.

The CDR3 runs to 17 residues. Germline V gene data show CDR1 as LGHNA and CDR2 as YNFKEQ. The V gene end was trimmed by 0 bases and the J gene end by 6 bases; junction bases not matched to a gene: 6. The TCR was taken from a woman aged 25 to 39 in good health and CMV-seronegative. The sequenced sample consisted of PBMCs. J is TRBJ2-2 and V is TRBV4-2; 11 bases are a match to TRBD2. As DNA, the CDR3 is TGTGCCAGCAGCCAAGATCGGAGTAGCGGGAGGGCCGGGGAGCTGTTTTTT. Translation gives CASSQDRSSGRAGELFF.